What follows are 2 T cell receptor beta chains derived from one specimen sequenced in a study of Ad26.COV2.S vaccination and SARS-CoV-2 variants. Only in-frame clones appear in the TCRdb table, and some are missing; sequencing was by immunoSEQ multiplex PCR. The sample has around 310,000 clones, about nine tenths seen once. Treatment noted: some 20 received Ad26.COV2.S at low or high dose, single or two shots; 5 received placebo; per-sample allocation not given. The samples date from day 63 after the first vaccine or placebo injection. Source: peripheral blood, taken in a trial of Ad26.COV2.S vaccine versus placebo. These receptors were taken from a person between 18 and 60 years old who received the Ad26.COV2.S COVID-19 vaccine or a placebo.

The chain employs TRBV11-3 and TRBJ1-5; D perhaps matches TRBD1 (5 bases). V lost 4 bases, J lost 7 bases, and 8 bases lay in between. Germline V gene data show CDR1 as SGHNT and CDR2 as YENEEA. The CDR3 is 12 residues long. CDR3 nucleotides: TGTGCCAGCAGCTCTCAGGGCCAGCCCCAGCATTTT. Translated: CASSSQGQPQHF.

The chain carries TRBV27 and TRBJ1-4; 10 bases match TRBD1. Trimming cost V 4 bases and J 5 bases; bases outside gene matches: 4. CDR1 is MNHEY and CDR2 is SMNVEV in the germline V gene (reference sequence). The CDR3 covers 15 residues. Here the CDR3 reads CASSSRTGGNEKLFF. CDR3 bases: TGTGCCAGCAGTTCCCGGACAGGGGGGAATGAAAAACTGTTTTTT. Variable domain in full (rest from reference TRBV27 and TRBJ1-4): EAQVTQNPRYLITVTGKKLTVTCSQNMNHEYMSWYRQDPGLGLRQIYYSMNVEVTDKGDVPEGYKVSRKEKRNFPLILESPSPNQTSLYFCASSSRTGGNEKLFFGSGTQLSVL.